The 9 T cell receptor beta chains presented below share a single source sample, sequenced in a study of T cells in Graves' hyperthyroidism and ophthalmopathy. TCR beta CDR3 region amplification was performed from RNA transcripts. During a first-round RT-PCR of the TCR CDR3, the HTBI primer set was used. In TCRdb, the multiplex PCR reads were re-called with MiXCR into one record per CDR3 protein. The table shows about 610,000 distinct CDR3 sequences, with 46% occurring only once. Sequencing was done on a sample of peripheral blood or thyroid tissue (not recorded which). These receptors all stem from a woman under 30 with Graves' hyperthyroidism.

The chain uses TRBV11-3 and TRBJ2-2; no clear D gene. This CDR3 has 13 amino acids. Trimming took off 5 bases at V and 6 bases at J, with 10 bases between the two ends. The germline V gene encodes CDR1 SGHNT and CDR2 YENEEA. CDR3 loop: CASSPPGAGELFF. For the CDR3, the DNA is TGTGCCAGCAGCCCACCAGGCGCCGGGGAGCTGTTTTTT.

The rearrangement joins TRBV15 to TRBJ1-5; 9 bases map to TRBD1. Germline V lookup: CDR1 LNHNV, CDR2 YYDKDF (reference sequence). V shed 1 base and J 14 bases; nucleotides not matched to a gene: 9. The CDR3 contains 14 residues. DNA for the CDR3: TGTGCCACCAGCAGAGGCGGACAGGGGTGGTACGAGCATTTT. Amino acid sequence: CATSRGGQGWYEHF.

This clonotype was counted once. The chain employs TRBV24-1 and TRBJ2-2, with D perhaps TRBD1 or TRBD2 (6 bases each). The CDR3 runs 14 residues. Trimming removed 8 bases from V and 2 bases from J, with 11 bases in between. In germline, CDR1 is KGHDR, CDR2 SFDVKD. The chain's CDR3 is CATNEGGNTGELFF. The CDR3 bases are TGTGCCACCAATGAGGGGGGTAACACCGGGGAGCTGTTTTTT.

The chain combines TRBV29-1 with TRBJ1-2; 10 bases line up with TRBD1. The CDR3 sequence is 12 residues long. Trimming took 7 bases from V and 10 from J; bases not matched to a gene: 9. Germline lookup yields CDR1 SQVTM and CDR2 ANQGSEA. CDR3 in DNA: TGCAGCGCTCGGGACAGGGGAGGGGACTACACCTTC. Protein sequence: CSARDRGGDYTF.

This clonotype appeared many times. CDR3: CASSEPLLRQGDGYTF. The CDR3 DNA reads TGTGCCAGCAGTGAGCCCCTCCTGAGACAGGGTGATGGCTACACCTTC. The chain links TRBV2 to TRBJ1-2; 7 positions agree with TRBD1. V lost 3 bases and J lost 6; bases outside the gene matches: 13. The germline V gene encodes CDR1 SNHLY and CDR2 FYNNEI. This CDR3 comprises 16 residues.

This sequence joins TRBV20-1 and TRBJ1-2, with D possibly being TRBD1 (6 bases). Germline CDR1 DFQATT, CDR2 SNEGSKA (reference sequence). The CDR3 sequence is 14 residues long. Trimming stripped 7 bases from V and 2 bases from J, with 17 bases between. The DNA for the CDR3 is TGCAGTGTAAGACTGGGACACAAGAACTATGGCTACACCTTC. Amino acids: CSVRLGHKNYGYTF.

Note on this clonotype: Without the conserved terminal phenylalanine or tryptophan, this CDR3 likely stems from a read error. This chain links TRBV3-1 with TRBJ1-6, with a possible D match to TRBD1 (6 bases). V was cut by 3 bases and J by 10 bases, with 22 bases left in between. Germline V gene data show CDR1 as LGHDT and CDR2 as YNNKEL (reference sequence). The CDR3 has 17 residues. Written as DNA, the CDR3 is TGTGCCAGCAGCCACCCCCGGCGGGGACACCAAGGGTCACCCCTCCACTAT. This encodes CASSHPRRGHQGSPLHY.

This rearrangement joins TRBV12-3 or TRBV12-4 to TRBJ2-6; D ambiguous. The CDR3 is 17 residues long. Trimming left V 5 bases short and J 0 bases short, with 14 bases between. The CDR3: CASSDRAPSSGANVLTF. The CDR3 DNA reads TGTGCCAGCAGTGACCGGGCCCCCTCCTCTGGGGCCAACGTCCTGACTTTC.

Many counts were recorded for this clonotype. The chain couples TRBV6-5 to TRBJ2-7; TRBD2 matches 7 bases. The length of the CDR3 is 15 residues. The J segment lost 5 bases and the V segment lost 0 bases, leaving 7 bases of the junction unmatched. Germline V lookup: CDR1 MNHEY, CDR2 SVGAGI. CDR3 amino acids: CASSYSGGGRDEQYF. DNA for the CDR3: TGTGCCAGCAGTTACTCGGGGGGAGGGAGGGACGAGCAGTACTTC.